The 10 T cell receptor beta chains listed next were all sequenced from one sample in a study of blood T cell repertoires in COVID-19. Method: immunoSEQ multiplex PCR; TCRdb's copy keeps in-frame clones and lacks some. The sample consists of about 200,000 clones, roughly nine tenths of them appearing once. The sequencing sample was made of peripheral blood. Receptor source: a man in his thirties or forties with acute or convalescent COVID-19.

The rearrangement joins TRBV5-6 to TRBJ2-1; 11 nucleotides line up with TRBD2. Per the germline V gene, CDR1 is SGHDT and CDR2 is YYEEEE. V was pared by 2 bases and J by 4 bases, with 5 bases of the junction left unmatched. The CDR3 extends over 16 amino acids. The CDR3 sequence is CASSFRSSGGYNEQFF. Written as DNA, the CDR3 is TGTGCCAGCAGCTTCAGGTCTAGCGGGGGGTACAATGAGCAGTTCTTC.

In nucleotides, the CDR3 is TGTGCCAGCAGAGCGGACGGTAGCACAGATACGCAGTATTTT. This codes for CASRADGSTDTQYF. V and J are TRBV2 and TRBJ2-3, with D possibly TRBD2 on 5 matching bases. Trimming removed 6 bases at V and 0 bases at J, with 10 bases between. In germline, CDR1 is SNHLY, CDR2 FYNNEI. This CDR3 spans 14 amino acids.

This clone has a single count. The rearrangement uses TRBV24-1 and TRBJ2-7; tentative D call: TRBD2 (6 bases). This CDR3 spans 14 amino acids. V was shortened by 3 bases and J by 4 bases, with 12 bases between the two germline ends. CDR1 and CDR2 (germline): KGHDR, SFDVKD. This CDR3 is CATSDDGAGYEQYF. As DNA, the CDR3 is TGTGCCACCAGTGATGATGGGGCGGGGTACGAGCAGTACTTC.

This clone occurred many times. The J gene is TRBJ1-2, the V gene TRBV30; unclear D gene. Trimming took off 0 bases at V and 4 bases at J, with 15 bases between the two ends. The CDR3 length is 15 residues. Looked up from germline, CDR1 is GTSNPN and CDR2 is SVGIG (reference sequence). This CDR3 is CAWSVGRTVIYGYTF. The CDR3 nucleotides are TGTGCCTGGAGTGTAGGGAGAACAGTGATCTATGGCTACACCTTC. Full variable domain (remainder filled in from reference TRBV30 and TRBJ1-2): SQTIHQWPATLVQPVGSPLSLECTVEGTSNPNLYWYRQAAGRGLQLLFYSVGIGQISSEVPQNLSASRPQDRQFILSSKKLLLSDSGFYLCAWSVGRTVIYGYTFGSGTRLTVV.

V gene TRBV5-1 combines with J gene TRBJ2-7; 10 bases match TRBD1. Trimming removed 1 base from V and 5 bases from J; junction bases left unmatched: 6. The germline V gene encodes CDR1 SGHRS and CDR2 YFSETQ. The CDR3 consists of 15 residues. CDR3 in amino acids: CASSLRDRGVNEQYF. The CDR3 bases are TGCGCCAGCAGCTTGAGGGACAGGGGTGTCAACGAGCAGTACTTC.

V is TRBV9 and J is TRBJ2-7; 7 nucleotides agree with TRBD2. The CDR3 runs 15 residues. After removal of 0 bases from V and 0 bases from J, the junction contained 3 bases not matched to a gene. Germline V lookup: CDR1 SGDLS, CDR2 YYNGEE. The CDR3 loop reads CASSVEGGSSYEQYF. CDR3 sequence (DNA): TGTGCCAGCAGCGTAGAGGGCGGGAGCTCCTACGAGCAGTACTTC.

This rearrangement joins TRBV9 to TRBJ2-3; 8 bases are shared with TRBD2. The V segment lost 3 bases and the J segment 6 bases; nucleotides outside the gene matches: 12. CDR1 is SGDLS and CDR2 is YYNGEE in the germline V gene. The CDR3 has 16 amino acids. CDR3 sequence: CASSEFSGGPSDTQYF. CDR3 DNA sequence: TGTGCCAGCAGCGAATTCTCGGGAGGGCCGTCCGATACGCAGTATTTT. The whole variable domain, filled in from reference TRBV9 and TRBJ2-3, reads DSGVTQTPKHLITATGQRVTLRCSPRSGDLSVYWYQQSLDQGLQFLIQYYNGEERAKGNILERFSAQQFPDLHSELNLSSLELGDSALYFCASSEFSGGPSDTQYFGPGTRLTVL.

The chain links TRBV18 to TRBJ2-3; 7 bases line up with TRBD2. The CDR3 is made up of 14 amino acids. From germline, CDR1 is KGHSH and CDR2 LQKENI. After removal of 3 bases from V and 6 bases from J, the junction contained 6 bases not matched to a gene. The CDR3 DNA reads as TGTGCCAGCTCACCGAATCCCGGGGGGGATACGCAGTATTTT. Translation gives CASSPNPGGDTQYF. Full variable domain (outside the CDR3, taken from reference TRBV18 and TRBJ2-3): NAGVMQNPRHLVRRRGQEARLRCSPMKGHSHVYWYRQLPEEGLKFMVYLQKENIIDESGMPKERFSAEFPKEGPSILRIQQVVRGDSAAYFCASSPNPGGDTQYFGPGTRLTVL.

The rearrangement uses TRBV9 and TRBJ2-3; the match to TRBD2 covers 11 bases. The J segment lost 4 bases and the V segment lost 4 bases, leaving 14 bases of the junction unmatched. Germline CDR1 reads SGDLS; CDR2 reads YYNGEE. CDR3 length: 18 residues. DNA for the CDR3: TGTGCCAGCAGCATAACCGGGACTAGCGGTAGAGGGGCAGATACGCAGTATTTT. It encodes CASSITGTSGRGADTQYF.

The genes are TRBV5-6 and TRBJ1-1; perhaps TRBD1 as D (6 bases). Trimming stripped 0 bases from V and 5 bases from J, with 8 bases between. Germline V gene data show CDR1 as SGHDT and CDR2 as YYEEEE. The CDR3 is 13 residues long. CDR3 DNA sequence: TGTGCCAGCAGCTTGGTTAGGGGGACTGAAGCTTTCTTT. It specifies CASSLVRGTEAFF.